The T cell receptor beta chain under discussion was sequenced for a study of cytomegalovirus exposure and HLA in healthy donors. On the study more broadly: A later analysis reported the 120 or so validation repertoires used the same platform as the roughly 670 first-cohort repertoires.

This clone was seen a single time. Antigen unknown. The method was immunoSEQ multiplex PCR; TCRdb's version includes in-frame clones alone and lacks a portion of them. This table has fewer than 150,000 clones, approximately 82% appearing once. The CDR3 sequence is 13 residues long. The V gene lost 5 bases and the J gene lost 0 bases, with 5 bases spanning the gap. CDR1 and CDR2 (germline): SGHDN, FVKESK. Regarding the study as a whole: It was confirmed in vitro that three of the CMV-associated chains were specific for CMV antigens.

This sequence originates from a man under 40 in good health and CMV-seropositive. Sequencing was done on a sample of PBMCs. V gene TRBV14 combines with J gene TRBJ2-1; D is perhaps TRBD2 (5 bases). The CDR3 DNA reads TGTGCCAGCAGCGGGAGCTCCTACAATGAGCAGTTCTTC. Amino acids: CASSGSSYNEQFF.